This T cell receptor (beta chain) comes out of a study of OX40 agonist ivuxolimab in advanced cancers. Study-level results: CD4+ and CD8+ blood T cells expanded clonally by week 6 at 0.1 to 3.0 mg/kg.

The data were produced by immunoSEQ multiplex PCR, yet TCRdb's version contains in-frame clones alone and is incomplete. The sample holds approximately 61,000 clones, 87% seen once. The CDR3 is made up of 16 amino acids. V gave up 0 bases and J gave up 1 base; unmatched junction bases: 1. CDR1 SGHRS and CDR2 YFSETQ come from the germline V gene. As to this clone: Its target is unknown.

The source is an adult with an advanced solid tumor such as melanoma, head and neck, liver or kidney cancer. The chain uses TRBV5-1 and TRBJ1-4; 9 bases line up with TRBD1. This sample comprised CD4+ or CD8+ T cells sorted from blood, obtained in a trial of the OX40 agonist ivuxolimab. Written as DNA, the CDR3 is TGCGCCAGCAGCTTGGGACAGGGGGGAACTAATGAAAAACTGTTTTTT. The encoded protein is CASSLGQGGTNEKLFF.